This TCR beta chain was profiled in a study of blood T cell repertoires in COVID-19. At the level of the study: Whether acute or convalescent, the COVID-19 samples came from the United States, Italy and Spain. T cells, B-cell-depleted T cells, or PBMCs provided the cDNA or gDNA that served as material.

Per the original methods: Reference gene primer amplification yielded estimated nucleated cell counts. This table comes from immunoSEQ multiplex PCR, and its TCRdb copy is limited to in-frame clones, with some not included. For V, J and clone size, that table is used; D and trimming come from the DNA. The sample shows roughly 110,000 clones, over 65% of them seen only once. This clonotype was sampled from a woman between 35 and 50 years old with acute or convalescent COVID-19. Sequenced: peripheral blood.

The DNA for the CDR3 is TGTGCCACCGGAACCGGGACAGGGGGTAATTCACCCCTCCACTTT. Translation gives CATGTGTGGNSPLHF. This chain joins TRBV6-5 and TRBJ1-6, with 11 bases fitting TRBD1. V lost 10 bases and J lost 6; bases outside the gene matches: 8. CDR1 is MNHEY, CDR2 SVGAGI, per germline. The CDR3 loop spans 15 amino acids.